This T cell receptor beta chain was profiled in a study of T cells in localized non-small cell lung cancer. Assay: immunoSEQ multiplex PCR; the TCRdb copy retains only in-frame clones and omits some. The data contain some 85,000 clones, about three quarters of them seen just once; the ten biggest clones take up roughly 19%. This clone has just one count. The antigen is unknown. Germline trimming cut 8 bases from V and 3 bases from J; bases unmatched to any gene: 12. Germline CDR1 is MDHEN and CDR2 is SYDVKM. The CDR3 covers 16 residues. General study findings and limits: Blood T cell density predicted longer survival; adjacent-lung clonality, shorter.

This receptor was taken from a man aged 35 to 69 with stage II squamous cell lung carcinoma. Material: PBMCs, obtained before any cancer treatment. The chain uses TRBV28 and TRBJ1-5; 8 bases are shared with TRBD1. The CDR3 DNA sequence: TGTGCCAGCTATAATCAGGGGGCGCGTTTCAATCAGCCCCAGCATTTT. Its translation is CASYNQGARFNQPQHF.